A single sample is the source of the 30 T cell receptor beta chains below, sequenced in a study of T cells in Graves' hyperthyroidism and ophthalmopathy. Amplified regions were TCR beta CDR3 sequences from RNA transcripts. The HTBI primer set served for first-round RT-PCR of the TCR CDR3. TCRdb reprocessed the multiplex PCR reads with MiXCR, giving one entry per CDR3 protein. Of almost 600,000 distinct CDR3 sequences listed, about 15% are singletons. The sequenced sample consisted of blood. The receptors stem from a woman in her thirties with Graves' hyperthyroidism that later progressed to Graves' ophthalmopathy.

This clonotype was recorded many times. V is TRBV27 and J is TRBJ1-2; D call uncertain. CDR1 is MNHEY and CDR2 is SMNVEV in the germline V gene (reference sequence). V lost 8 bases to trimming and J lost 6 bases, with 13 bases between them. The CDR3 length is 12 residues. The CDR3 reads CASGEVLNGYTF. CDR3 DNA: TGTGCCAGCGGCGAGGTTCTGAATGGCTACACCTTC.

This clonotype was counted many times. The V call is TRBV2, the J call TRBJ2-3; 9 bases are a match to TRBD1. The germline V gene encodes CDR1 SNHLY and CDR2 FYNNEI. CDR3 length equals 18 residues. The junction had 17 bases not matched to a gene; V was cut back by 5 bases and J by 5 bases. The CDR3 DNA is TGTGCCAGCAGTTTCCCCACAGGGGGCCCTCCCCCCGGAGATACGCAGTATTTT. Residues: CASSFPTGGPPPGDTQYF.

V gene TRBV4-1 combines with J gene TRBJ2-2; D may be TRBD1 (5 bases). CDR3 length: 14 amino acids. CDR1 and CDR2 from the germline V gene are MGHRA and YSYEKL. V was pared by 1 base and J by 10 bases, with 13 bases between. The CDR3: CASSQGGGREELFF. CDR3 DNA: TGCGCCAGCAGCCAAGGGGGCGGAAGGGAGGAGCTGTTTTTT.

This clonotype has ten or more counts. This chain connects TRBV28 to TRBJ1-1; D not resolved. Germline-derived CDR1 and CDR2 are MDHEN and SYDVKM. This CDR3 is built from 15 residues. Trimming removed 3 bases at V and 6 bases at J, with 17 bases between. The CDR3: CASSFPSLSFPEAFF. DNA for the CDR3: TGTGCCAGCAGTTTCCCCAGTCTTAGCTTCCCTGAAGCTTTCTTT.

A single count supports this clonotype. A much larger clone sits a single nucleotide away, making a read error possible. The chain joins TRBV29-1 to TRBJ2-5, with D perhaps matching TRBD1 (6 bases). The ends were cut back, 5 bases at V and 9 bases at J, with 25 bases in the middle. The CDR3 is 15 amino acids. Germline CDR1 reads SQVTM; CDR2 reads ANQGSEA. The CDR3 bases are TGCAGCGTTAAATTTCGAGACAGGCAGATTGTGGCCCAGTACTTC. This translates into CSVKFRDRQIVAQYF.

Many counts were recorded for this clonotype. This chain joins TRBV12-3 or TRBV12-4 and TRBJ2-3, with 11 bases lining up with TRBD2. The ends lost 5 bases at V and 6 bases at J; junction bases unmatched: 19. There are 19 residues in the CDR3. The CDR3 spells CASSPTPPGLAVGADTQYF. The CDR3 bases are TGTGCCAGCAGTCCTACCCCTCCGGGACTAGCGGTTGGAGCGGATACGCAGTATTTT.

This chain joins TRBV4-1 and TRBJ2-7; maybe TRBD2 (5 bases). The CDR3 covers 15 residues. Trimming left V 5 bases short and J 3 bases short, with 17 bases between. Germline values: CDR1 MGHRA, CDR2 YSYEKL. CDR3 residues: CASSYPGSSNYEQYF. In nucleotides, the CDR3 is TGCGCCAGCAGCTATCCGGGATCAAGTAACTACGAGCAGTACTTC.

This clonotype was seen at least ten times. This rearrangement joins TRBV30 to TRBJ2-5, with D uncertain. The CDR3 has 15 residues. V was pared by 4 bases and J by 1 base, with 16 bases between. Looked up from germline, CDR1 is GTSNPN and CDR2 is SVGIG (reference sequence). The CDR3 region is CAWMAPAPLQETQYF. As DNA, the CDR3 is TGTGCCTGGATGGCCCCCGCGCCGCTCCAAGAGACCCAGTACTTC.

This clonotype was counted at least ten times. One base away lies a much larger clone, so this may be a sequencing read error. The chain carries TRBV7-2 and TRBJ2-5, with D hard to call. There are 11 residues in the CDR3. Germline values: CDR1 SGHTA, CDR2 FQGNSA. Trimming removed 5 bases at V and 4 bases at J, with 5 bases between. CDR3 in DNA: TGTGCCAGCAGCCCCCGAGAGACCCAGTACTTC. As protein: CASSPRETQYF.

The sample holds a few counts of this clonotype. The genes are TRBV7-9 and TRBJ1-2, with a tentative D call TRBD1 (5 bases). This CDR3 region has 14 residues. The germline V and J ends were trimmed by 0 bases and 6 bases, with 11 bases remaining between them. In germline, CDR1 is SEHNR, CDR2 FQNEAQ (reference sequence). The CDR3 protein is CASSLASGYHGYTF. CDR3 DNA: TGTGCCAGCAGCTTAGCTTCAGGGTACCATGGCTACACCTTC. The complete variable domain, with remaining parts taken from reference TRBV7-9 and TRBJ1-2, reads DTGVSQNPRHKITKRGQNVTFRCDPISEHNRLYWYRQTLGQGPEFLTYFQNEAQLEKSRLLSDRFSAERPKGSFSTLEIQRTEQGDSAMYLCASSLASGYHGYTFGSGTRLTVV.

This clonotype has a count of ten or more. The chain uses TRBV19 and TRBJ1-1, with D hard to call. Trimming took 3 bases from V and 5 from J, leaving 10 bases between them. CDR3 length: 13 residues. The germline V gene has CDR1 LNHDA and CDR2 SQIVND (reference sequence). In DNA, the CDR3 is TGTGCCAGTAGTATTCGACCTATAACTGAAGCTTTCTTT. Its protein product is CASSIRPITEAFF.

On this clonotype: A much bigger clone sits one base away, suggesting this may be a read error. The chain uses TRBV20-1 and TRBJ2-7; no firm D call. CDR1 and CDR2 (germline): DFQATT, SNEGSKA (reference sequence). Trimming removed 3 bases at V and 6 bases at J, with 12 bases between. This CDR3 spans 12 amino acids. The CDR3 loop is CSARVGIGEQYF. DNA for the CDR3: TGCAGTGCTAGGGTGGGGATCGGCGAGCAGTACTTC.

This clonotype was counted many times. This chain uses TRBV19 with TRBJ1-5; D not certain. Germline CDR1 and CDR2: LNHDA and SQIVND (reference sequence). The V and J ends lost 8 bases and 0 bases respectively, with 8 bases between them. There are 13 residues in the CDR3. CDR3 nucleotides: TGTGCCAGTCGGACTTATAGCAATCAGCCCCAGCATTTT. This translates into CASRTYSNQPQHF.

This clonotype was found a few times. The rearrangement uses TRBV27 and TRBJ1-1, with D uncertain. Per the germline V gene, CDR1 is MNHEY and CDR2 is SMNVEV (reference sequence). CDR3 size: 14 residues. V lost 0 bases to trimming and J lost 2 bases, with 7 bases between them. CDR3 DNA sequence: TGTGCCAGCAGTTTATCGCCCCCAAACACTGAAGCTTTCTTT. Translation gives CASSLSPPNTEAFF.

This clonotype was recorded only once. A much bigger clone sits one base away, suggesting this may be a read error. The V gene is TRBV3-1, the J gene TRBJ1-1, with no clear D. The CDR3 spans 15 residues. Per germline, CDR1 LGHDT and CDR2 YNNKEL (reference sequence). The germline V and J ends were trimmed by 0 bases and 5 bases, with 13 bases remaining between them. DNA for the CDR3: TGTGCCAGCAGCCAAGATGCCCCCGGGGATACTGAAGCTTTCTTT. The encoded protein is CASSQDAPGDTEAFF.

The V call is TRBV12-3 or TRBV12-4, the J call TRBJ2-3; D is tentatively TRBD1 or TRBD2 (5 bases each). The CDR3 covers 14 residues. The V end was cut by 2 bases, the J end by 3 bases, with 9 bases between. CDR3 nucleotide sequence: TGTGCCAGCAGTTTATGGGGGATTACAGATACGCAGTATTTT. It is translated as CASSLWGITDTQYF.

In this sample, this clonotype turned up many times. V is TRBV9 and J is TRBJ2-2; D possibly corresponds to TRBD2 (5 bases). V was cut by 4 bases and J by 0 bases, with 7 bases left in between. The CDR3 contains 14 residues. The germline V gene has CDR1 SGDLS and CDR2 YYNGEE. The CDR3 reads CASSTRANTGELFF. The CDR3 bases are TGTGCCAGCAGCACTAGGGCGAACACCGGGGAGCTGTTTTTT.

This clonotype was detected many times. The J gene is TRBJ2-3, the V gene TRBV20-1, with D tentatively TRBD2 (5 bases). The CDR3 extends over 15 amino acids. Trimming took 6 bases from V and 4 from J, leaving 20 bases between them. Germline V gene sequence: CDR1 DFQATT, CDR2 SNEGSKA (reference sequence). The CDR3 DNA is TGCAGTGCGCCCCCTGCGGCCGGGGTGTCAGATACGCAGTATTTT. Its protein product is CSAPPAAGVSDTQYF.

This clonotype was found many times. This chain uses TRBV7-2 with TRBJ1-5; D unclear. The CDR3 consists of 15 residues. Trimming removed 0 bases at V and 1 base at J, with 7 bases between. In germline, CDR1 is SGHTA, CDR2 FQGNSA. The chain's CDR3 is CASSLALDSNQPQHF. CDR3 sequence (DNA): TGTGCCAGCAGCTTAGCGCTGGACAGCAATCAGCCCCAGCATTTT. The whole variable domain, filled in from reference TRBV7-2 and TRBJ1-5, reads GAGVSQSPSNKVTEKGKDVELRCDPISGHTALYWYRQSLGQGLEFLIYFQGNSAPDKSGLPSDRFSAERTGGSVSTLTIQRTQQEDSAVYLCASSLALDSNQPQHFGDGTRLSIL.

This clonotype was seen many times. The CDR3 DNA follows: TGTGCCAGTAGTCCCATCGTAAAGGGGGCGGCTGAAGCTTTCTTT. This codes for CASSPIVKGAAEAFF. This rearrangement joins TRBV19 to TRBJ1-1; TRBD1 matches at 7 bases. J gave up 6 bases and V 5 bases, and 12 bases lay outside the gene matches. This CDR3 spans 15 amino acids. Germline CDR1 and CDR2: LNHDA and SQIVND (reference sequence).

This clonotype was seen at least ten times. DNA of the CDR3: TGCAGTGCTAGAGTCGGGGGAGGCTACACCTTC. This encodes CSARVGGGYTF. The V call is TRBV20-1, the J call TRBJ1-2; weak D call: TRBD1 (5 bases). V was clipped by 1 base and J by 8 bases, with 8 bases between them. This CDR3 has 11 residues. Germline values: CDR1 DFQATT, CDR2 SNEGSKA (reference sequence).

Many counts were recorded for this clonotype. The V and J genes are TRBV12-3 or TRBV12-4 and TRBJ2-1, with no clear D. The CDR3 sequence is 13 residues long. The V gene lost 4 bases and the J gene lost 1 base, with 5 bases spanning the gap. The CDR3 region is CASSSLSYNEQFF. In DNA, the CDR3 is TGTGCCAGCAGTTCCCTATCCTACAATGAGCAGTTCTTC.

This clonotype was detected only a few times. The chain is built from TRBV29-1 and TRBJ2-7, with a tentative D call TRBD2 (5 bases). Germline CDR1 reads SQVTM; CDR2 reads ANQGSEA. V was cut by 0 bases and J by 6 bases, with 15 bases left in between. The CDR3 sequence is 14 residues long. CDR3 residues: CSVEDPMGRGEQYF. CDR3 bases: TGCAGCGTTGAAGATCCTATGGGTCGGGGCGAGCAGTACTTC.

This clonotype was counted ten times or more. The chain has TRBV6-1 and TRBJ1-2; 7 nucleotides align to TRBD1. Germline CDR1 is MNHNS and CDR2 is SASEGT. Trimming cost V 6 bases and J 3 bases; bases outside gene matches: 4. This CDR3 comprises 13 residues. The CDR3 sequence is CASRLDRDYGYTF. Here the CDR3 DNA reads TGTGCCAGCAGATTAGACAGGGACTATGGCTACACCTTC.

The genes are TRBV20-1 and TRBJ2-5, with D perhaps TRBD2 (5 bases). CDR1 DFQATT and CDR2 SNEGSKA come from the germline V gene (reference sequence). CDR3 length: 14 residues. V lost 8 bases to trimming and J lost 1 base, with 17 bases between them. The CDR3 spells CSPARRLAQETQYF. The CDR3 DNA reads TGCAGTCCTGCTAGGAGGCTTGCCCAAGAGACCCAGTACTTC.

This clonotype was observed many times. The chain recombines TRBV24-1 with TRBJ2-1; 11 nucleotides align to TRBD2. The germline CDR1 and CDR2 sequences are KGHDR and SFDVKD. V shed 3 bases and J 7 bases; nucleotides not matched to a gene: 10. The CDR3 consists of 17 residues. The CDR3 sequence: CATSDPNSGRAGNEQFF. CDR3 bases: TGTGCCACCAGTGATCCCAATAGCGGGAGGGCCGGGAATGAGCAGTTCTTC.

This clonotype has more than one count but fewer than ten. The V gene is TRBV12-3 or TRBV12-4, the J gene TRBJ2-6; the D gene is possibly TRBD1 (5 bases). V was trimmed by 3 bases and J by 0 bases, leaving 9 bases between them. The CDR3 is made up of 16 amino acids. CDR3: CASSFTGPSGANVLTF. CDR3 bases: TGTGCCAGCAGTTTTACAGGCCCCTCTGGGGCCAACGTCCTGACTTTC.

This clonotype was seen repeatedly, ten times or more. V usage is TRBV29-1 and J usage is TRBJ2-1, with TRBD2 as a possible D gene (6 bases). The CDR3 has 15 residues. Trimming removed 5 bases at V and 0 bases at J, with 14 bases between. Per the germline V gene, CDR1 is SQVTM and CDR2 is ANQGSEA. In nucleotides, the CDR3 is TGCAGCGTTAATTCGGGACTCTCCTCCTACAATGAGCAGTTCTTC. The encoded protein is CSVNSGLSSYNEQFF.

This clonotype was counted many times. The rearrangement joins TRBV20-1 to TRBJ2-2; TRBD2 aligns across 11 bases. The germline CDR1 and CDR2 sequences are DFQATT and SNEGSKA (reference sequence). The CDR3 runs to 15 residues. Trimming cost V 1 base and J 6 bases; bases outside gene matches: 4. Here the CDR3 reads CSARVLAGVPGELFF. CDR3 in DNA: TGCAGTGCTAGAGTACTAGCGGGAGTACCCGGGGAGCTGTTTTTT.

The chain links TRBV28 to TRBJ2-7; 7 positions agree with TRBD2. This CDR3 has 14 amino acids. V was clipped by 2 bases and J by 3 bases; unmatched bases: 4. From germline, CDR1 is MDHEN and CDR2 SYDVKM. CDR3 loop: CASSLERGYYEQYF. CDR3 DNA: TGTGCCAGCAGTTTAGAGCGGGGATACTACGAGCAGTACTTC.